What follows is one T cell receptor (beta chain) and its context. There are many counts of this clonotype. The clone's antigen remains unknown. No qualities accompany the bases; no much larger clone lies one base away. This sample was taken from a study of T cell repertoires in cytomegalovirus infection (dated by TCRdb to about 2019). General notes on the study: Donor HLA type was relevant to the analysis, as public TCR beta signatures indicated carriage of CMV infection together with the matching HLA type.

The investigation overall reported the following: In the ex vivo response, HLA-C-restricted CMV-specific TCR beta clonotypes were dominant, and in two of eight donors the single most frequent clonotype came from this HLA-C-restricted group. Cumulative frequency of public TCR beta family members discriminated carriers of CMV infection plus the relevant HLA type in this cohort and an independent roughly 340-donor cohort.

In the germline V gene (reference sequence), CDR1 corresponds to MNHEY and CDR2 to SMNVEV. The CDR3 sequence holds 18 residues, the cysteine and phenylalanine included. This entry keeps only the CDR3 DNA: 54 bases, framed from base 1. After removal of 5 bases from V and 0 bases from J, the junction retains 12 bases not matched to a gene. Sequencing relied on an Illumina HiSeq 1500. TCRdb took the public reads, trimmed them with fastp at Q25, ran MiXCR for clone calling and kept in-frame beta chains. Merged by CDR3 protein, the rows form single entries marked with the most common genes and DNA. The sample has roughly 640,000 distinct CDR3 sequences on record, about 24% of them singletons. The ten largest account for roughly 8% of the sample.

Sequencing was performed on CD8+ T cells from PBMCs. The chain uses TRBV27 and TRBJ1-4, with 7 bases in between that match TRBD1. The sequence was collected from a human donor in good health (CMV status not recorded). Some clones in this sample may be carry-over from other donors' samples. The DNA sequence reads TGTGCCAGCAGTAACCCGACAGGGCCCCATACAACTAATGAAAAACTGTTTTTT. Its protein reads: CASSNPTGPHTTNEKLFF.